This T cell receptor (beta chain) was documented in a study of T cells in Graves' hyperthyroidism and ophthalmopathy. Patients were excluded for uncontrolled infection, other autoimmune disease, pregnancy or lactation. This clonotype was observed many times. Its antigen remains unknown. Notes on the study in general: Ophthalmopathy was separated from stable hyperthyroidism by a 13 V-J model.

Template material for amplifying TCR beta CDR3 regions consisted of RNA transcripts. Using the HTBI primer set, a first-round RT-PCR was run on the TCR CDR3. TCRdb passed the multiplex PCR reads through MiXCR, listing each CDR3 protein once. The sample has fewer than 750,000 distinct CDR3 sequences; 35% to 55% are singletons. This CDR3 contains 15 residues. Germline-derived CDR1 and CDR2 are MNHNS and SASEGT. Trimming removed 1 base from V and 7 bases from J, with 16 bases in between. The source material was peripheral blood or thyroid tissue (not recorded which). The source is a woman aged 18-29 years with Graves' hyperthyroidism. This chain connects TRBV6-1 to TRBJ2-5; perhaps TRBD2 as D (6 bases). Here the CDR3 reads CASSEVSGAGGTQYF. CDR3 DNA: TGTGCCAGCAGTGAAGTTAGCGGAGCAGGTGGGACCCAGTACTTC.